The 9 T cell receptor beta chains reported below all come from one sample, sequenced in a study of cytomegalovirus exposure and HLA in healthy donors (dated by TCRdb to about 2017). Receptor amplification or capture employed the immunoSEQ multiplex PCR assay. For the multiplex PCR, a mixture combining 60 forward primers for TCR Vbeta segments and 13 reverse primers for TCR Jbeta segments was used. TCRdb holds this immuneACCESS table with in-frame rearrangements only. Some clones are missing; in checked studies, unresolved V genes explain under half, and the rest has no known cause. Within this sample are fewer than 120,000 clones, with nearly 80% of them counted one time only. The top ten constitute approximately 1.3% of the sample. The sequenced material came from PBMCs. The source of these receptors is a woman in her twenties or thirties in good health and CMV-seronegative.

A few counts support this clone. The genes are TRBV20-1 and TRBJ2-1, with 7 bases fitting TRBD1. This CDR3 is built from 11 residues. The germline gives CDR1 DFQATT, CDR2 SNEGSKA (reference sequence). The J segment lost 8 bases and the V segment lost 7 bases, leaving 5 bases of the junction unmatched. The CDR3 sequence is CSEQGVDEQFF. The CDR3 DNA is TGCAGTGAGCAGGGGGTCGATGAGCAGTTCTTC.

The chain links TRBV29-1 to TRBJ2-5; 7 bases match TRBD1. After removal of 3 bases from V and 3 bases from J, the junction contained 7 bases not matched to a gene. CDR1 is SQVTM, CDR2 ANQGSEA, per germline. The CDR3 runs 14 residues. The CDR3, as DNA: TGCAGCGTTGAGAGGGACAGAAAAAAAGAGACCCAGTACTTC. Translated, it gives CSVERDRKKETQYF.

The rearrangement uses TRBV4-1 and TRBJ1-1; possibly TRBD1 for D (6 bases). V lost 3 bases to trimming and J lost 1 base, with 12 bases between them. The CDR3 loop spans 15 amino acids. CDR1 is MGHRA and CDR2 is YSYEKL in the germline V gene. CDR3 sequence reads: CASSHGTKRNTEAFF. Written as DNA, the CDR3 is TGCGCCAGCAGCCATGGGACAAAGAGGAACACTGAAGCTTTCTTT.

V and J are TRBV4-1 and TRBJ1-5, with 8 bases fitting TRBD1. The V gene's germline CDR1 is MGHRA and CDR2 YSYEKL. CDR3 size: 16 residues. J lost 5 bases, V lost 1 base, and 7 bases had no gene match. As DNA, the CDR3 is TGCGCCAGCAGCCAAGTACAGGGGGACCCCCATCAGCCCCAGCATTTT. This gives the protein CASSQVQGDPHQPQHF.

V and J are TRBV7-2 and TRBJ2-7, with TRBD2 identical over 7 bases. The CDR3 consists of 16 residues. Unmatched junction bases numbered 16, after V lost 4 bases and J lost 7 bases. Germline V lookup: CDR1 SGHTA, CDR2 FQGNSA. In DNA, the CDR3 is TGTGCCAGCAGCTCCCCAGCGGGACGCCCAGGAGGGGAGCAGTACTTC. Amino acid sequence: CASSSPAGRPGGEQYF.

The J gene is TRBJ2-5, the V gene TRBV1; the table's D call TRBD2 went unverified against the DNA. TRBV1 is a recognized pseudogene. This CDR3 contains 17 residues. Here the CDR3 DNA reads TGCACCAGCAGCCTAATACCGGGACTAGCGGGAAAAGAGACCCAGTACTTC. This sequence encodes CTSSLIPGLAGKETQYF.

The V call is TRBV11-2, the J call TRBJ1-2; 9 nucleotides line up with TRBD1. Germline CDR1 reads SGHAT; CDR2 reads FQNNGV. The V and J ends lost 4 bases and 8 bases, in that order; junction bases with no gene match: 8. This CDR3 is built from 14 residues. The CDR3 sequence: CASSSPRTGEGYTF. As DNA, the CDR3 is TGTGCCAGCAGCTCTCCTCGGACAGGGGAAGGCTACACCTTC.

The rearrangement joins TRBV4-1 to TRBJ1-4; D gene uncertain. This CDR3 has 16 residues. The V and J ends lost 6 bases and 6 bases respectively, with 20 bases between them. Germline lookup yields CDR1 MGHRA and CDR2 YSYEKL. CDR3 sequence (DNA): TGCGCCAGCAGTACCACGCCCGGGATTATATATGAAAAACTGTTTTTT. Translating it yields CASSTTPGIIYEKLFF.

The V gene is TRBV5-4, the J gene TRBJ1-1, with D maybe TRBD1 (6 bases). Trimming left V 4 bases short and J 4 bases short, with 17 bases between. The CDR3 has 15 amino acids. Germline CDR1 reads SGHNT; CDR2 reads YYREEE (reference sequence). The CDR3: CASSRSGGPVTEAFF. As DNA, the CDR3 is TGTGCCAGCAGCCGTTCGGGGGGGCCGGTCACTGAAGCTTTCTTT. The full variable domain, with the rest looked up from reference TRBV5-4 and TRBJ1-1, is ETGVTQSPTHLIKTRGQQVTLRCSSQSGHNTVSWYQQALGQGPQFIFQYYREEENGRGNFPPRFSGLQFPNYSSELNVNALELDDSALYLCASSRSGGPVTEAFFGQGTRLTVV.